This paragraph reports one T cell receptor beta chain. What it binds is unknown. Between the trimmed V and J ends, which lost 7 bases and 2 bases, there was a span of 13 bases. Germline lookup yields CDR1 MDHEN and CDR2 SYDVKM. This CDR3 is 14 amino acids long. Clones were sequenced by immunoSEQ multiplex PCR, and TCRdb holds only the in-frame ones, with some missing. The sample records about 2,900 clones, roughly two thirds being singletons. These data belong to a study of CD8 T cell repertoires and HIV-1 epitope variants. Study-wide context: Tested: three Gag epitope families, Nef HW9 and YT9. Separate from the cultures, 1M uncultured T cells served as baseline.

The sequencing sample was made of cultured CD8+ T cells derived from PBMCs. The TCR comes from a male donor with HIV. The genes are TRBV28 and TRBJ2-3, with D tentatively TRBD2 (6 bases). CDR3: CASMGLLYTDTQYF. The CDR3 DNA reads TGTGCCAGCATGGGACTCTTATACACAGATACGCAGTATTTT.